This TCR beta chain was identified in a study of human T cells and chemical hapten exposure. Study-wide context: TCR yields differed between samples (mainly from small differences in pooled library volume). Study-wide findings and caveats: After DPC sensitization, TCRs above 1 in 1000 frequency showed no change.

This clonotype was counted a few times. Its target is unknown. The CDR3 runs to 17 residues. J was trimmed by 3 bases and V by 3 bases; bases with no gene match: 11. Via MiXCR, TCRdb re-called the RACE reads, giving one row per CDR3 protein. In the table there are around 300,000 distinct CDR3 sequences, over 5% of which are singletons. This sample's time point: pre-sensitization, week 0. Treatment meaning: therapeutic diphenylcyclopropenone sensitization with weekly scalp DPC. The study enrolled 18 to 70-year-old alopecia patients suitable for DPC. The rearrangement links TRBV12-3 or TRBV12-4 to TRBJ2-3; 8 bases are shared with TRBD2. The receptor's source is a woman between 18 and 30 years old with alopecia areata. Some clones in this sample may be carry-over from other donors' samples. Material: whole blood, obtained in connection with sensitization to the hapten diphenylcyclopropenone (DPC). DNA for the CDR3: TGTGCCAGCAGTTTTCCCACCCACGGGGGGGCAACAGATACGCAGTATTTT. Translating it yields CASSFPTHGGATDTQYF.